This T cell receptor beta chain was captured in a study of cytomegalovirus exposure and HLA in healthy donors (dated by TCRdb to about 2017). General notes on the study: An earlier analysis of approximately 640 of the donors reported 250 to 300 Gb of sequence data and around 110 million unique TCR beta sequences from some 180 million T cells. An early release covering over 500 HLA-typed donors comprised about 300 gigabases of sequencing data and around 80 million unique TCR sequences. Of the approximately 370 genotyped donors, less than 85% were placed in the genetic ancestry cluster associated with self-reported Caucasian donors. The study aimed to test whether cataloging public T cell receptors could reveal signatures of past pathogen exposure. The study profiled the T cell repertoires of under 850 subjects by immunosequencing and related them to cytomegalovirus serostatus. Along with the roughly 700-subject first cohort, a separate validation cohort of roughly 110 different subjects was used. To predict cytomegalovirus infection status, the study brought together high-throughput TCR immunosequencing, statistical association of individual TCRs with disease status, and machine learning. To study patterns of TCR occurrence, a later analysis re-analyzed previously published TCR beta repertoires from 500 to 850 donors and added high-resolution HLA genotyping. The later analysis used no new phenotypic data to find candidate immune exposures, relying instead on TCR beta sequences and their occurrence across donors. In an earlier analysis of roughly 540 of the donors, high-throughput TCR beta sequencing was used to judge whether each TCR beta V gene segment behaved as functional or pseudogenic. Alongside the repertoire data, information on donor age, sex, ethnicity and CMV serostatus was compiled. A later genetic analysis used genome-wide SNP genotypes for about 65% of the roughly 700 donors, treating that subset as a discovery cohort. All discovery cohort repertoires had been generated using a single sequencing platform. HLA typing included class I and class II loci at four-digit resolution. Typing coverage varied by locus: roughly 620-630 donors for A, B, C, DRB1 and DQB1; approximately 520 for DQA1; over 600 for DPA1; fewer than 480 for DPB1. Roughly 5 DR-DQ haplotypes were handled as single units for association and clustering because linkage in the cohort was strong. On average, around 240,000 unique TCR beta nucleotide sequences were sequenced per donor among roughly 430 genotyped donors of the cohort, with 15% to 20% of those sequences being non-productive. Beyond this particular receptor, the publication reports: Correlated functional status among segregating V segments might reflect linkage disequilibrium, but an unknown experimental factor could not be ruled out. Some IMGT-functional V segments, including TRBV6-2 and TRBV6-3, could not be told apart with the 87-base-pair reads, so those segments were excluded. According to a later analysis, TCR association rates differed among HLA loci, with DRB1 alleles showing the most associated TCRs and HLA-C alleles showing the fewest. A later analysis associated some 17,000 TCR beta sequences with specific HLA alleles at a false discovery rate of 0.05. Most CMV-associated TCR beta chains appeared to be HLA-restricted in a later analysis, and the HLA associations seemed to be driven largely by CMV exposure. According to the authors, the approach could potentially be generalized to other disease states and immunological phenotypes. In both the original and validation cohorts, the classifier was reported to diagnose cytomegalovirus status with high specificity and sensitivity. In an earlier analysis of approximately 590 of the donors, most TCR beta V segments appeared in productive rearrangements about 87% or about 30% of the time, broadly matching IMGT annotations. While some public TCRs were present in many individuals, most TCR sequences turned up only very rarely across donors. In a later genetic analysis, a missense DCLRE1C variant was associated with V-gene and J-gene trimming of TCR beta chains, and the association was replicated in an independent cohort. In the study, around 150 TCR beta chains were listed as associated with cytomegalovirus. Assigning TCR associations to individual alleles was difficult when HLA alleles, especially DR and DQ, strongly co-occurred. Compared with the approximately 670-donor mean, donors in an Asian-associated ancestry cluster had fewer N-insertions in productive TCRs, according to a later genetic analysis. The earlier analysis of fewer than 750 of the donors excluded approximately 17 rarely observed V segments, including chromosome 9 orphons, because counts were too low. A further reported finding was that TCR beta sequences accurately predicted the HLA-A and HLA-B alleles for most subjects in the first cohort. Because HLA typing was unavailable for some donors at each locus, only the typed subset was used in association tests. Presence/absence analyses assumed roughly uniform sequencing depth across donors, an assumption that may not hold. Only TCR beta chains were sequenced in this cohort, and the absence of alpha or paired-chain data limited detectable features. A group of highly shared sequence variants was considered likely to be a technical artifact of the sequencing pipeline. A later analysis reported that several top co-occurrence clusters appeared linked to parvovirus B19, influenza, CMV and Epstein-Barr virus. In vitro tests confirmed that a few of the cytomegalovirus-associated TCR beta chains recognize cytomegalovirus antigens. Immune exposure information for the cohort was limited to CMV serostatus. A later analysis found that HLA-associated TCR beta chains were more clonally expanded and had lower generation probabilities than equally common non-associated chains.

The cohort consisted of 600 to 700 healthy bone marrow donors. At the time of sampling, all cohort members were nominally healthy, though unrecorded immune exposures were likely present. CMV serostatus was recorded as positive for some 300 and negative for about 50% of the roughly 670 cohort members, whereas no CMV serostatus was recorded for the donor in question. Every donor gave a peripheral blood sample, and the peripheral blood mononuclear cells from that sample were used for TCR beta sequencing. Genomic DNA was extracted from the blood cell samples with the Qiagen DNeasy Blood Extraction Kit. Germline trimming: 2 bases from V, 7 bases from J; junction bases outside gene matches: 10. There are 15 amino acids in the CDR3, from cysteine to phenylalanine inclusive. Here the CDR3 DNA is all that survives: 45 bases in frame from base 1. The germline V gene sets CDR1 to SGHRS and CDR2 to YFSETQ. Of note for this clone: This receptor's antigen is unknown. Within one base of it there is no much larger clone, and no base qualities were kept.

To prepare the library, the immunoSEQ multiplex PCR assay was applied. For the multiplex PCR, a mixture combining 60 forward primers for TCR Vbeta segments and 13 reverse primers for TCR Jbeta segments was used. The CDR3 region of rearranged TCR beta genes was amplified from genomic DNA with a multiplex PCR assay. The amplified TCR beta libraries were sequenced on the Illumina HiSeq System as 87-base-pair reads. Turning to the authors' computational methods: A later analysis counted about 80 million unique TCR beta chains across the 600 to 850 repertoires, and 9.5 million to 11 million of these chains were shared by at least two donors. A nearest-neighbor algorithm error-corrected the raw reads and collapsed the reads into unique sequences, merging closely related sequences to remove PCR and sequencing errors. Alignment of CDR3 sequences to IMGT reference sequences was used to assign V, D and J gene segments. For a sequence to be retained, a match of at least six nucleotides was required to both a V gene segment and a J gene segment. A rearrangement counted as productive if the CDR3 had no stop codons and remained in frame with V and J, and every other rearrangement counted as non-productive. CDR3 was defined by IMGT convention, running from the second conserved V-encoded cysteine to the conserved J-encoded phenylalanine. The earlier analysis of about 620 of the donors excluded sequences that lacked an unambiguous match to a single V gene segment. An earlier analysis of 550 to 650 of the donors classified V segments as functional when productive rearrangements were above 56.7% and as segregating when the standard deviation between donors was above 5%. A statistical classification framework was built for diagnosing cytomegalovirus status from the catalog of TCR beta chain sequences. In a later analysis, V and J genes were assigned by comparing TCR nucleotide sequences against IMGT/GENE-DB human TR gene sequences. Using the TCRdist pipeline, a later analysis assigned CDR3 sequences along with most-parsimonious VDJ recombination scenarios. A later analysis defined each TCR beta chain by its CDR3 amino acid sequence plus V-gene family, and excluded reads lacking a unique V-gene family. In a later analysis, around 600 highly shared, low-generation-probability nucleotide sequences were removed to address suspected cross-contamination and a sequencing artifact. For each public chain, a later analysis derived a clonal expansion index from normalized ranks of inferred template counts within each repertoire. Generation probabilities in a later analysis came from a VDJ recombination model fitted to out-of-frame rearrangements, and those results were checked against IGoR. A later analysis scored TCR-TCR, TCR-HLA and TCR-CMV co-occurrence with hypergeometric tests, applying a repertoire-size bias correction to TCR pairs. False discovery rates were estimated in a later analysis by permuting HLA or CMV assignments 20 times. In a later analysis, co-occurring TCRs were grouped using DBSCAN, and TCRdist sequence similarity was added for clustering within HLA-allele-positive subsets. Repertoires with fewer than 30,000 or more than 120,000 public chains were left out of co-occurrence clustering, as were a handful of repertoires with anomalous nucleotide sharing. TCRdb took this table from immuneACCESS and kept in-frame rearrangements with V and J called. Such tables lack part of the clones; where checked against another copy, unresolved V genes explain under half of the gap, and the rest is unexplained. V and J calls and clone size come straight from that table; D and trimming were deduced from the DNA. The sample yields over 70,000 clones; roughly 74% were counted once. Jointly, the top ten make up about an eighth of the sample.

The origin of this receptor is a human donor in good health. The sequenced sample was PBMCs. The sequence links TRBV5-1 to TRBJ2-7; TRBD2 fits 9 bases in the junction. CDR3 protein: CASSFRTSEKKEQYF. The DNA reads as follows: TGCGCCAGCAGCTTTCGGACTAGCGAAAAAAAGGAGCAGTACTTC.